This is a list of T cell receptor beta chains from one sample in a study of control samples from healthy donors and cancer patients. Assay: immunoSEQ multiplex PCR; the TCRdb copy retains only in-frame clones and omits some. The table has some 150,000 clones, 96% seen once. The sample comprised blood. All receptors come from a woman aged 30 to 39 in good health. The CDR3 runs from the conserved cysteine through the conserved F or W. Fields, in order: D gene, J gene, clone size, V gene, CDR3 protein, CDR3 DNA. The D gene is left open where the match is weak. Clone sizes are given selectively: once, few, many, or a class where the clone is expanded.

>.|TRBJ2-1|once|TRBV28
CASSHTLAPPLNEQFF
TGTGCCAGCAGTCACACCCTAGCTCCCCCCCTCAATGAGCAGTTCTTC
>TRBD2|TRBJ2-1|.|TRBV19
CASSAPGTSSYEQFF
TGTGCCAGTAGTGCCCCCGGGACTAGTTCTTATGAGCAGTTCTTC
>TRBD1|TRBJ1-1|once|TRBV6-2/TRBV6-3
CASSYSTGLLNTEAFF
TGTGCCAGCAGTTACTCGACAGGGTTACTGAACACTGAAGCTTTCTTT
>.|TRBJ1-1|once|TRBV30
CAWSYWTDEAFF
TGTGCCTGGAGTTACTGGACAGATGAAGCTTTCTTT
>.|TRBJ1-1|once|TRBV28
CASSFDTEAFF
TGTGCCAGCAGTTTCGACACTGAAGCTTTCTTT
>TRBD2|TRBJ2-3|.|TRBV7-3
CASSLLTSGETDTQYF
TGTGCCAGCAGCTTACTGACTAGCGGGGAAACAGATACGCAGTATTTT
>.|TRBJ1-2|.|TRBV7-9
CASSIELGGYGYTF
TGTGCCAGCTCTATCGAACTGGGTGGCTATGGCTACACCTTC
>TRBD2|TRBJ2-3|.|TRBV3-1/TRBV3-2
CASSGLAGRTDTQYF
TGTGCCAGCAGCGGGTTAGCGGGACGCACAGATACGCAGTATTTT
>.|TRBJ1-2|.|TRBV27
CASSLRSNYGYTF
TGTGCCAGCAGTTTAAGGTCTAACTATGGCTACACCTTC
>.|TRBJ2-1|.|TRBV19
CASSIGGTEQFF
TGTGCCAGTAGTATTGGAGGTACTGAGCAGTTCTTC
>.|TRBJ1-3|.|TRBV2
CASSDIGELGNTIYF
TGTGCCAGCAGTGACATCGGAGAGTTGGGAAACACCATATATTTT
>.|TRBJ1-4|.|TRBV4-2
CASSQERALNEKLFF
TGTGCCAGCAGCCAAGAAAGAGCCCTCAATGAAAAACTGTTTTTT
>TRBD2|TRBJ2-5|once|TRBV4-1
CASSHLSGGGVETQYF
TGCGCCAGCAGCCATCTATCGGGAGGGGGGGTGGAGACCCAGTACTTC
>.|TRBJ2-3|.|TRBV5-1
CASSSEYYTQYF
TGCGCCAGCAGCTCTGAGTACTATACGCAGTATTTT
>.|TRBJ1-6|.|TRBV5-8
CASSLGTNSYNSPLHF
TGTGCCAGCAGCTTGGGGACAAACTCCTATAATTCACCCCTCCACTTT
>TRBD1|TRBJ1-2|.|TRBV19
CASSPRTGLYGYTF
TGTGCCAGTAGTCCTCGGACAGGGCTCTATGGCTACACCTTC
>.|TRBJ1-4|.|TRBV21-1
CASSKLGQGREKLFF
TGTGCCAGCAGCAAACTGGGACAGGGGCGGGAAAAACTGTTTTTT
>.|TRBJ1-6|.|TRBV28
CASITRGSPLHF
TGTGCCAGCATCACCAGGGGTTCACCCCTCCACTTT
>.|TRBJ1-5|.|TRBV28
CASSLGTDSNQPQHF
TGTGCCAGCAGTCTCGGGACGGATAGCAATCAGCCCCAGCATTTT
>.|TRBJ1-3|.|TRBV4-1
CASSQDNAVADTIYF
TGCGCCAGCAGCCAAGATAATGCGGTGGCGGACACCATATATTTT
>TRBD1|TRBJ1-1|.|TRBV27
CASSLGQGNTEAFF
TGTGCCAGCAGTTTGGGACAGGGGAACACTGAAGCTTTCTTT
>TRBD1|TRBJ1-2|.|TRBV10-1
CASSATPSTLNRGAGYTF
TGCGCCAGCAGTGCCACGCCGAGCACGCTAAACAGGGGCGCTGGCTACACCTTC
>.|TRBJ2-7|.|TRBV18
CASSQAYEQYF
TGTGCCAGCTCTCAAGCCTACGAGCAGTACTTC
>.|TRBJ1-2|.|TRBV6-5
CASSPGGGPFGYTF
TGTGCCAGCAGCCCCGGCGGGGGTCCCTTTGGCTACACCTTC
>TRBD2|TRBJ2-1|.|TRBV7-8
CATSAGDNEQFF
TGTGCCACTTCAGCGGGAGACAATGAGCAGTTCTTC
>.|TRBJ2-7|.|TRBV18
CASSPGQAGYEQYF
TGTGCCAGCTCACCCGGGCAAGCAGGTTACGAGCAGTACTTC
>.|TRBJ1-3|.|TRBV21-1
CASPPGQGARGNTIYF
TGTGCCAGTCCACCGGGACAGGGGGCGCGGGGAAACACCATATATTTT
>.|TRBJ1-5|.|TRBV19
CASSIPPRAGHGNQPQHF
TGTGCCAGTAGTATCCCGCCCCGCGCGGGACACGGCAATCAGCCCCAGCATTTT
>.|TRBJ2-2|.|TRBV7-7
CASSPRTGELFF
TGTGCTAGCAGCCCCAGGACCGGGGAGCTGTTTTTT
>TRBD2|TRBJ2-1|.|TRBV6-5
CASSWTSGMVEQFF
TGTGCCAGCAGTTGGACTAGCGGGATGGTTGAGCAGTTCTTC
>TRBD1|TRBJ1-5|.|TRBV30
CAWSVTGVQPQHF
TGTGCCTGGAGTGTGACAGGGGTTCAGCCCCAGCATTTT
>.|TRBJ2-6|.|TRBV28
CASSPHSGANVLTF
TGTGCCAGCAGTCCACACTCTGGGGCCAACGTCCTGACTTTC
>TRBD2|TRBJ2-1|.|TRBV19
CASSGETGTSGTDFYNEQFF
TGTGCCAGTAGCGGGGAAACGGGGACTAGCGGGACGGACTTCTACAATGAGCAGTTCTTC
>TRBD2|TRBJ2-7|.|TRBV7-9
CASSLLAGGGYEQYF
TGTGCCAGCAGCCTACTAGCGGGAGGGGGGTACGAGCAGTACTTC
>TRBD2|TRBJ2-7|few|TRBV27
CASSSPPGGMLPYEQYF
TGTGCCAGCAGTTCCCCCCCCGGGGGGATGCTACCCTACGAGCAGTACTTC
>.|TRBJ2-1|.|TRBV5-1
CASSLKAAGDEQFF
TGCGCCAGCAGCTTAAAGGCGGCGGGTGATGAGCAGTTCTTC
>.|TRBJ2-3|.|TRBV15
CATSREAGATDTQYF
TGTGCCACCAGCAGAGAGGCAGGGGCCACAGATACGCAGTATTTT
>.|TRBJ1-2|.|TRBV6-5
CASNNGTGYTF
TGTGCCAGCAACAACGGGACAGGCTACACCTTC
>.|TRBJ1-6|.|TRBV3-1/TRBV3-2
CASSLRDRNSPLHF
TGTGCCAGCAGTCTCCGGGACCGGAATTCACCCCTCCACTTT
>TRBD1|TRBJ1-5|once|TRBV5-4
CASSVQGAPNQPQHF
TGTGCCAGCAGCGTCCAGGGGGCCCCCAATCAGCCCCAGCATTTT
>TRBD2|TRBJ2-5|.|TRBV28
CASSDRLAVLQETQYF
TGTGCCAGCAGTGATAGACTAGCCGTACTCCAAGAGACCCAGTACTTC
>.|TRBJ1-1|.|TRBV28
CASRAPAGGGRPEAFF
TGTGCCAGCAGAGCCCCGGCGGGAGGAGGGAGGCCTGAAGCTTTCTTT
>.|TRBJ1-6|.|TRBV4-2
CASSQTGRSSPLHF
TGTGCCAGCAGCCAAACAGGGAGGAGTTCACCCCTCCACTTT
>.|TRBJ1-6|.|TRBV6-5
CASSQGNNSPLHF
TGTGCCAGCAGTCAGGGAAATAATTCACCCCTCCACTTT
>.|TRBJ2-6|.|TRBV28
CASSPWGQGESSGANVLTF
TGTGCCAGCAGCCCCTGGGGGCAGGGAGAAAGCTCTGGGGCCAACGTCCTGACTTTC